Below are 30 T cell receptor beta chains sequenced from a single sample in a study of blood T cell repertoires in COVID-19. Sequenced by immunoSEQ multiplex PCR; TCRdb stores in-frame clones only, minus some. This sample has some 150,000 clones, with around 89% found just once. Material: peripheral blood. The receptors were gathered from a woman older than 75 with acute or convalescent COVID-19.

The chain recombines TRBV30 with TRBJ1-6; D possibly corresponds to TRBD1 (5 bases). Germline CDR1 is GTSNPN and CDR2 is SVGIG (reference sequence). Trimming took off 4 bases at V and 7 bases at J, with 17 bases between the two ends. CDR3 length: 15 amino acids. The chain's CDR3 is CAWMVGGAGNSPLHF. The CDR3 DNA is TGTGCCTGGATGGTTGGAGGGGCGGGGAATTCACCCCTCCACTTT. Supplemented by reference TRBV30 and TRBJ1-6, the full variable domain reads SQTIHQWPATLVQPVGSPLSLECTVEGTSNPNLYWYRQAAGRGLQLLFYSVGIGQISSEVPQNLSASRPQDRQFILSSKKLLLSDSGFYLCAWMVGGAGNSPLHFGNGTRLTVT.

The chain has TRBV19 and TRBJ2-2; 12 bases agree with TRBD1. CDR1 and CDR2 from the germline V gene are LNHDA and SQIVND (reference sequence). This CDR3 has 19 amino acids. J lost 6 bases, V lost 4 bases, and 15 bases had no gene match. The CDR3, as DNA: TGTGCCAGTAGTACGATGAAAGGGACAGGGGGCGTCGGAGCCGGGGAGCTGTTTTTT. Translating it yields CASSTMKGTGGVGAGELFF.

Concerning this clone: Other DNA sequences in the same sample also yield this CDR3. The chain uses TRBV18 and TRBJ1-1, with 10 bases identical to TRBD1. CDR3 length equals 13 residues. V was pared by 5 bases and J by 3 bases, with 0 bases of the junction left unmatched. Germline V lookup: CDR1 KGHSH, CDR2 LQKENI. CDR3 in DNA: TGTGCCAGCTCAGGACAGGGGGACACTGAAGCTTTCTTT. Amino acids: CASSGQGDTEAFF.

CDR3: CASSQGEETEAFF. The CDR3 nucleotides read TGCGCCAGCAGCCAAGGGGAGGAAACTGAAGCTTTCTTT. The rearrangement uses TRBV4-1 and TRBJ1-1; no firm D call. V lost 1 base and J 5 bases, leaving 8 bases between the germline ends. The CDR3 extends over 13 amino acids. Looked up from germline, CDR1 is MGHRA and CDR2 is YSYEKL.

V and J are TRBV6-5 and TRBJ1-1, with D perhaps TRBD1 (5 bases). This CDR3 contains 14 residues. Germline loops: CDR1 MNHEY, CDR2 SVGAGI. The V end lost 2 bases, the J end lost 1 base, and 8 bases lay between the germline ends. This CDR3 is CASSYQGGNTEAFF. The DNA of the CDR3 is TGTGCCAGCAGTTACCAGGGCGGGAACACTGAAGCTTTCTTT.

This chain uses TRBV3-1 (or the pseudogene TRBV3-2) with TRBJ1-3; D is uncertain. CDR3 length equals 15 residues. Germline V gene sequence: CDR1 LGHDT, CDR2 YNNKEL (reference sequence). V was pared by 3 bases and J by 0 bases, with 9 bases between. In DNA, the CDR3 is TGTGCCAGCAGCCAGGGCGGGATCTCTGGAAACACCATATATTTT. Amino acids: CASSQGGISGNTIYF.

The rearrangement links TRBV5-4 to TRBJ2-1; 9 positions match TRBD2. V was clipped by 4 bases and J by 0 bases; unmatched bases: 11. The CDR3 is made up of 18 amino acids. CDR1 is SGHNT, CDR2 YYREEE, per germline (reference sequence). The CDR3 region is CASSRPPGGGASYNEQFF. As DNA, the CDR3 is TGTGCCAGCAGCCGCCCCCCGGGCGGGGGGGCCTCCTACAATGAGCAGTTCTTC.

CDR3 residues: CASSLSRGGNTIYF. As DNA, the CDR3 is TGTGCCAGCAGCTTGTCCAGGGGTGGAAACACCATATATTTT. The V gene is TRBV5-4, the J gene TRBJ1-3, with a possible D match to TRBD1 (6 bases). Germline V gives CDR1 SGHNT, CDR2 YYREEE (reference sequence). The CDR3 covers 14 residues. Deletions cut 1 base from V and 3 bases from J, with 8 bases between.

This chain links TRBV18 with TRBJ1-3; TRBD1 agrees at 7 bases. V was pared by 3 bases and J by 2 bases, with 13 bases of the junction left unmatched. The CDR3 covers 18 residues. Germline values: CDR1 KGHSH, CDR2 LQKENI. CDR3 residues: CASSPQPLQGTTGNTIYF. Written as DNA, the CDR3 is TGTGCCAGCTCACCTCAACCTCTACAGGGGACGACTGGAAACACCATATATTTT.

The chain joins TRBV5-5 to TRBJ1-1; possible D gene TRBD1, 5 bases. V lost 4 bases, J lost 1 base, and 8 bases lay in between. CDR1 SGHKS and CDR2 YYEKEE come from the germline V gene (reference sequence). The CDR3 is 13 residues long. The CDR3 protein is CASSPTANTEAFF. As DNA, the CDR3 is TGTGCCAGCAGCCCGACAGCGAACACTGAAGCTTTCTTT.

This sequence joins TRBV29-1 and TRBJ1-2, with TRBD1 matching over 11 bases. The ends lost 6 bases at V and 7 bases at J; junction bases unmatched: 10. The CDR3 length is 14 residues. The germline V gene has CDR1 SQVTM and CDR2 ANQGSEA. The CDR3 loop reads CSVGQGASTAGYTF. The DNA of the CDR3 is TGCAGCGTCGGACAGGGGGCGAGTACGGCTGGCTACACCTTC.

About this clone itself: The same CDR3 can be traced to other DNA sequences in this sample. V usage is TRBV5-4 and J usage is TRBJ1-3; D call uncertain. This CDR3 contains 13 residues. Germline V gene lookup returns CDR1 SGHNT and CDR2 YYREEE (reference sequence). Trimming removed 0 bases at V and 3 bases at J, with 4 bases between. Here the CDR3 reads CASSLAGGNTIYF. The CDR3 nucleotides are TGTGCCAGCAGCTTGGCCGGTGGAAACACCATATATTTT.

DNA for the CDR3: TGTGCCAGCAGCCAGGTACAGGGCCTCCGGTATGGGAACACTGAAGCTTTCTTT. It encodes CASSQVQGLRYGNTEAFF. The chain joins TRBV3-1 (or the pseudogene TRBV3-2) to TRBJ1-1; the D gene is possibly TRBD1 (6 bases). This CDR3 has 18 amino acids. V gave up 3 bases and J gave up 1 base, with 21 bases separating them. Per the germline V gene, CDR1 is LGHDT and CDR2 is YNNKEL (reference sequence).

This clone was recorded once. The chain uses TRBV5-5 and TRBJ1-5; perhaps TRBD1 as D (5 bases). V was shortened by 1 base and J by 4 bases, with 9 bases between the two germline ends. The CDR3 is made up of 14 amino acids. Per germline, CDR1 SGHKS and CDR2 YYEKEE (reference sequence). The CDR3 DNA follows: TGTGCCAGCAGCTTGTTACCAGGGAATCAGCCCCAGCATTTT. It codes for CASSLLPGNQPQHF.

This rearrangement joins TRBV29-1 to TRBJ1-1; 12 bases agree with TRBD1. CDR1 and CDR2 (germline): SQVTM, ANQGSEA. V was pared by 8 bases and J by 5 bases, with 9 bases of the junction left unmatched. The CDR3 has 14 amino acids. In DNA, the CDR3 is TGCAGCACCCTGGGACAGGGGGCGCGTACTGAAGCTTTCTTT. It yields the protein CSTLGQGARTEAFF.

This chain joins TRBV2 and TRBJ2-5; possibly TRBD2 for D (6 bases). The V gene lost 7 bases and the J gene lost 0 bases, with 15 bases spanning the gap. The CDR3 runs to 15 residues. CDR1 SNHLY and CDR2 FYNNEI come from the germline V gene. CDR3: CASKPGLAYQETQYF. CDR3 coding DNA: TGTGCCAGCAAACCGGGACTGGCCTACCAAGAGACCCAGTACTTC.

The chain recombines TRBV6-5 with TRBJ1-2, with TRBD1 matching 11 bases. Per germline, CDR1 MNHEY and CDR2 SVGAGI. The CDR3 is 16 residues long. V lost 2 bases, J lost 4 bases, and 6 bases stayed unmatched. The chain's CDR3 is CASSYDRTGGFYGYTF. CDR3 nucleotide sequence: TGTGCCAGCAGTTACGACCGGACAGGGGGCTTCTATGGCTACACCTTC.

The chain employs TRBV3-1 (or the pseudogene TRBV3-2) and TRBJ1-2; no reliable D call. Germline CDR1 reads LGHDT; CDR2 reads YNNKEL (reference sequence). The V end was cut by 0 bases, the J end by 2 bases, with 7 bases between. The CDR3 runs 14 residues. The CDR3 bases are TGTGCCAGCAGCCAAGATTCAGGAAACTATGGCTACACCTTC. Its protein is CASSQDSGNYGYTF.

The DNA of the CDR3 is TGCGCCAGCAGCCTACAGGGGAACACTGAAGCTTTCTTT. Translated: CASSLQGNTEAFF. The chain carries TRBV5-1 and TRBJ1-1; D may be TRBD1 (6 bases). CDR1 is SGHRS and CDR2 is YFSETQ in the germline V gene. V was trimmed by 4 bases and J by 1 base, leaving 8 bases between them. The CDR3 covers 13 residues.

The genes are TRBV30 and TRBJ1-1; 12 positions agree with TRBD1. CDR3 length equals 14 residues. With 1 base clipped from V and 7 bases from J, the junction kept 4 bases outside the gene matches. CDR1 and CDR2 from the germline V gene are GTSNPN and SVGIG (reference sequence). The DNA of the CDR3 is TGTGCCTGGAGTGGGGGACAGGGGGCCAGTGAAGCTTTCTTT. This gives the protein CAWSGGQGASEAFF.

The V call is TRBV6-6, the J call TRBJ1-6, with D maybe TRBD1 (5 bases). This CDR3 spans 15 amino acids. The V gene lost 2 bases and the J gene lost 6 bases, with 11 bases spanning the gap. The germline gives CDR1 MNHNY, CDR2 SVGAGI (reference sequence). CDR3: CASSYSDSINSPLHF. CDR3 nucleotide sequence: TGTGCCAGCAGTTACAGTGACAGCATTAATTCACCCCTCCACTTT.

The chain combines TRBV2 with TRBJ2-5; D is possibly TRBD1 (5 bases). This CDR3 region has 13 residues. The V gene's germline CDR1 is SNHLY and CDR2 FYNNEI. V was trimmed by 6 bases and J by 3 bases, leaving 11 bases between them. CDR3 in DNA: TGTGCCAGCAGAGCCGACAGAGAAGAGACCCAGTACTTC. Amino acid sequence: CASRADREETQYF.

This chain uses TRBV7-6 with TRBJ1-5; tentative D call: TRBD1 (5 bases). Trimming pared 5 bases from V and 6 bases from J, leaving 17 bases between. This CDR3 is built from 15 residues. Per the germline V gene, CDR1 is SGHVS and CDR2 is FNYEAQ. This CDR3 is CASSAGGDLGQPQHF. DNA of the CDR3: TGTGCCAGCAGCGCGGGAGGGGACCTGGGTCAGCCCCAGCATTTT. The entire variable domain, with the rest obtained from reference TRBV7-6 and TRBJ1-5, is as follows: GAGVSQSPRYKVTKRGQDVALRCDPISGHVSLYWYRQALGQGPEFLTYFNYEAQQDKSGLPNDRFSAERPEGSISTLTIQRTEQRDSAMYRCASSAGGDLGQPQHFGDGTRLSIL.

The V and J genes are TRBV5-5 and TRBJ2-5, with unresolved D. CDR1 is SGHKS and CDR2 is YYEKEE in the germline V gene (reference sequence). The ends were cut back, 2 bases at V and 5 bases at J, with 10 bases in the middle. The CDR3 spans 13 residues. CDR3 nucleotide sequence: TGTGCCAGCAGCTTATTAGTGAGCGAGACCCAGTACTTC. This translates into CASSLLVSETQYF. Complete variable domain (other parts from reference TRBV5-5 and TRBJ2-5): DAGVTQSPTHLIKTRGQQVTLRCSPISGHKSVSWYQQVLGQGPQFIFQYYEKEERGRGNFPDRFSARQFPNYSSELNVNALLLGDSALYLCASSLLVSETQYFGPGTRLLVL.

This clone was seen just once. The CDR3 coding sequence is TGCGCCAGCAGCCAAGTAACGGAAAGGGGGCGAGGGAGGAGGATTTCAGGCGAGCAGTACTTC. Translation gives CASSQVTERGRGRRISGEQYF. The chain uses TRBV4-1 and TRBJ2-7, with a weak D call TRBD1 (7 bases). The CDR3 has 21 residues. Trimming left V 1 base short and J 6 bases short, with 34 bases between. Germline CDR1 MGHRA, CDR2 YSYEKL.

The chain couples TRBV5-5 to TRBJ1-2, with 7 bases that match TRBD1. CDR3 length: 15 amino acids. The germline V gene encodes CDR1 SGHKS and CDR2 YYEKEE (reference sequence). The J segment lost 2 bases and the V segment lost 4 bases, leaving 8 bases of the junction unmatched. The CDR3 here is CASSPTGSSNYGYTF. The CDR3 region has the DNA TGTGCCAGCAGCCCGACAGGGTCTTCCAACTATGGCTACACCTTC.

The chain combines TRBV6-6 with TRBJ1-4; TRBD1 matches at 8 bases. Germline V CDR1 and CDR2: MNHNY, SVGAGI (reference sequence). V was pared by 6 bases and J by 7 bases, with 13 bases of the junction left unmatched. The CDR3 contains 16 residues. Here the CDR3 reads CASRTSYGTGGEKLFF. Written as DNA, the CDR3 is TGTGCCAGCAGGACCTCGTACGGGACAGGTGGTGAAAAACTGTTTTTT.

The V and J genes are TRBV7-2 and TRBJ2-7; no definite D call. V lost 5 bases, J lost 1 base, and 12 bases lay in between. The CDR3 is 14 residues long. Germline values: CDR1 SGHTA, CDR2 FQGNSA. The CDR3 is CASSPERLSYEQYF. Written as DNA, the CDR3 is TGTGCCAGCAGCCCCGAACGGTTATCCTACGAGCAGTACTTC. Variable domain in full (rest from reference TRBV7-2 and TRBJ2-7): GAGVSQSPSNKVTEKGKDVELRCDPISGHTALYWYRQSLGQGLEFLIYFQGNSAPDKSGLPSDRFSAERTGGSVSTLTIQRTQQEDSAVYLCASSPERLSYEQYFGPGTRLTVT.

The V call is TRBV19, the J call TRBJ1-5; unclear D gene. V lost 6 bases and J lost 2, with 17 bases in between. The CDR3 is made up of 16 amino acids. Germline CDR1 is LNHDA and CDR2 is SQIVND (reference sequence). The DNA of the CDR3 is TGTGCCAGTAGCCTCGAGGGATTGAGAGGCAATCAGCCCCAGCATTTT. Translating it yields CASSLEGLRGNQPQHF.

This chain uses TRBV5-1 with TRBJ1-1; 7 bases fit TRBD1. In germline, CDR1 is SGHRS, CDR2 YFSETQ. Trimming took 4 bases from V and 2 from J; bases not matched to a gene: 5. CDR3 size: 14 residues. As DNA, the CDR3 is TGCGCCAGCAGCAGACAGGGCACCAACACTGAAGCTTTCTTT. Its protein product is CASSRQGTNTEAFF.